What follows describes a single T cell receptor (beta chain). Its antigen is unidentified. These data are taken from a study of T cell responses to AZD1222 COVID-19 vaccine. Study-wide results and caveats: Clonal diversity was possibly underestimated, and white British individuals and females predominated among donors.

Produced via immunoSEQ multiplex PCR; TCRdb's table is partial and in-frame only. The table has around 70,000 clones, roughly 90% seen once; the top ten hold roughly 7.3%. Germline values: CDR1 SEHNR, CDR2 FQNEAQ (reference sequence). This CDR3 is built from 15 residues. V trimming: 5 bases; J trimming: 2 bases; junction bases outside the gene matches: 5. This sequence originates from an adult in good health. Sequencing used peripheral blood, obtained on day 0 of AZD1222 vaccination. This chain connects TRBV7-9 to TRBJ2-1, with 8 bases matching TRBD2. CDR3 in DNA: TGTGCCAGCAGCGTGCGGGAGGTCCCCTACAATGAGCAGTTCTTC. This encodes CASSVREVPYNEQFF. Full variable domain (rest looked up from reference TRBV7-9 and TRBJ2-1): DTGVSQNPRHKITKRGQNVTFRCDPISEHNRLYWYRQTLGQGPEFLTYFQNEAQLEKSRLLSDRFSAERPKGSFSTLEIQRTEQGDSAMYLCASSVREVPYNEQFFGPGTRLTVL.